This T cell receptor beta chain derives from a study of cytomegalovirus exposure and HLA in healthy donors. CDR1 is SGDLS and CDR2 is YYNGEE in the germline V gene. V was cut by 0 bases and J by 5 bases, with 14 bases left in between. The CDR3 covers 15 residues. The study ran its PCR with 60 Vbeta and 13 Jbeta primers. The table came from immunoSEQ multiplex PCR; TCRdb's copy has only in-frame clones and leaves some out. Among about 190,000 clones listed, roughly four fifths were seen once. Study-level results: With later analysis, a missense DCLRE1C variant became linked to TCR beta V- and J-gene trimming. CMV serostatus was the only immune exposure information that was available. Links to common viral pathogens appeared, in a later analysis, for several of the most significant clusters.

This clone has a handful of counts. Its antigen is not identified. The TCR sequence derives from a woman aged 25 to 39 in good health and CMV-seropositive. The chain employs TRBV9 and TRBJ2-5; D may be TRBD1 (6 bases). The source material was PBMCs. The CDR3 loop reads CASSVVRGNTETQYF. In DNA form, the CDR3 reads TGTGCCAGCAGCGTAGTGAGGGGGAACACGGAGACCCAGTACTTC. Complete variable domain (other parts from reference TRBV9 and TRBJ2-5): DSGVTQTPKHLITATGQRVTLRCSPRSGDLSVYWYQQSLDQGLQFLIQYYNGEERAKGNILERFSAQQFPDLHSELNLSSLELGDSALYFCASSVVRGNTETQYFGPGTRLLVL.